One T cell receptor (beta chain) is described in this entry. These data are taken from a study of blood T cell repertoires in COVID-19. Background on the study: Acute and convalescent COVID-19 samples came from the United States, Italy and Spain.

The CDR3 runs 15 residues. Trimming stripped 3 bases from V and 1 base from J, with 12 bases between. Germline CDR1 WNHNN, CDR2 SYGVQD (reference sequence). Method: immunoSEQ multiplex PCR; TCRdb's copy keeps in-frame clones and lacks some. The table shows some 110,000 clones, with 65% to 90% occurring only once. This chain uses TRBV10-1 with TRBJ1-1; possibly TRBD1 for D (5 bases). The receptor's source is a man aged 60 to 69 with acute or convalescent COVID-19. The sample was peripheral blood. CDR3 sequence reads: CASSEVGGRNTEAFF. CDR3 bases: TGCGCCAGCAGTGAAGTGGGGGGGAGGAACACTGAAGCTTTCTTT.